This T cell receptor (beta chain) comes out of a study of cytomegalovirus exposure and HLA in healthy donors. General study points: Fewer than 20,000 TCR beta sequences were associated with HLA alleles at 0.05 false discovery rate in a later analysis.

A remark on this clone: Its antigen remains unknown.

PCR amplification relied on 60 Vbeta primers (plus 13 Jbeta primers). Profiling relied on immunoSEQ multiplex PCR, and the TCRdb table lists in-frame clones only, not all of them. Of about 200,000 clones in the sample, 70% to 85% were seen once. The V end was cut by 0 bases, the J end by 5 bases, with 15 bases between. The CDR3 is made up of 16 amino acids. Sequencing input: PBMCs. The clonotype was recovered from a male donor in good health and CMV-seronegative. The gene calls are TRBV5-3 and TRBJ2-1; D is unresolved. TRBV5-3 is filed as an ORF, its function uncertain. Here the CDR3 DNA reads TGTGCCAGAAGCTTGGTTCTACACAGAGAAAACAATGAGCAGTTCTTC. Its translation: CARSLVLHRENNEQFF.